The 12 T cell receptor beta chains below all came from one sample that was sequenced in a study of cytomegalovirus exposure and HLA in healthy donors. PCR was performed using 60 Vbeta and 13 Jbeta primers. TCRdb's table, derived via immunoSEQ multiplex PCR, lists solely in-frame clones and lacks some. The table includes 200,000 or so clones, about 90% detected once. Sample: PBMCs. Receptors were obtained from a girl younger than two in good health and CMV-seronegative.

CDR3 in amino acids: CAWESGVGLEQYF. In DNA, the CDR3 is TGTGCCTGGGAATCCGGGGTAGGGCTCGAGCAGTACTTC. The chain carries TRBV30 and TRBJ2-7; possibly TRBD2 for D (5 bases). Trimming left V 5 bases short and J 6 bases short, with 17 bases between. The length of the CDR3 is 13 residues. Germline values: CDR1 GTSNPN, CDR2 SVGIG (reference sequence).

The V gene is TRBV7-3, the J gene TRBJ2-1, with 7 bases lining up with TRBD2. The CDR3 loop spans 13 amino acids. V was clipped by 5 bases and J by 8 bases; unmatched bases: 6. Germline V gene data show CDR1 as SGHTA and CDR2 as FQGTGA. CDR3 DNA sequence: TGTGCCAGCAGCCCTCAGGGAGGGGATGAGCAGTTCTTC. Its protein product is CASSPQGGDEQFF. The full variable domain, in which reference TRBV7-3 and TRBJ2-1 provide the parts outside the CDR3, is GAGVSQTPSNKVTEKGKYVELRCDPISGHTALYWYRQSLGQGPEFLIYFQGTGAADDSGLPNDRFFAVRPEGSVSTLKIQRTERGDSAVYLCASSPQGGDEQFFGPGTRLTVL.

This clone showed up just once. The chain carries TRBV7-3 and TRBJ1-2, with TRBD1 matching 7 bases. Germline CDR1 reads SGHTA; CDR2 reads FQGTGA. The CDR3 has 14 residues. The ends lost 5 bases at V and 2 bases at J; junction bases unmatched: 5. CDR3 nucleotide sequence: TGTGCCAGCAGCCCCTCGACAGGGAACTATGGCTACACCTTC. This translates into CASSPSTGNYGYTF.

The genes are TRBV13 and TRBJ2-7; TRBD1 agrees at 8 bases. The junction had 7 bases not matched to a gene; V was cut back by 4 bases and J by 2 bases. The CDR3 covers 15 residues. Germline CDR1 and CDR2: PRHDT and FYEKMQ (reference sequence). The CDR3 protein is CASSSGGQGAYEQYF. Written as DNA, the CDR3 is TGTGCCAGCAGCTCCGGAGGACAGGGCGCCTACGAGCAGTACTTC. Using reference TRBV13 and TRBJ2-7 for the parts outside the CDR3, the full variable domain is AAGVIQSPRHLIKEKRETATLKCYPIPRHDTVYWYQQGPGQDPQFLISFYEKMQSDKGSIPDRFSAQQFSDYHSELNMSSLELGDSALYFCASSSGGQGAYEQYFGPGTRLTVT.

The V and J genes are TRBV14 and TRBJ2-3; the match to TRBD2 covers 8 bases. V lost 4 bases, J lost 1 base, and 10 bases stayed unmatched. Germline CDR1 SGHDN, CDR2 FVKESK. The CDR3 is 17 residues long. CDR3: CASSRPPTSGGTDTQYF. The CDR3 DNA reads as TGTGCCAGCAGCCGACCACCTACTAGCGGAGGCACAGATACGCAGTATTTT.

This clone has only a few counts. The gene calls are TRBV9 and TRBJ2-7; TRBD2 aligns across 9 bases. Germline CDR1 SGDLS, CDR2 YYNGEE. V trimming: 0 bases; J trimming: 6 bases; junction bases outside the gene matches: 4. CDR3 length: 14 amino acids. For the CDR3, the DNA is TGTGCCAGCAGCGTAGGTAGCGGGAGAGCCGAGCAGTACTTC. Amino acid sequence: CASSVGSGRAEQYF.

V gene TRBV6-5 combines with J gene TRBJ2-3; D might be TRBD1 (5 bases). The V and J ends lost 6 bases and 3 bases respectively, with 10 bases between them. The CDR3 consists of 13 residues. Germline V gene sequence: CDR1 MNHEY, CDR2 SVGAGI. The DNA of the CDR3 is TGTGCCAGCAGGACAGATAGGACAGATACGCAGTATTTT. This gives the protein CASRTDRTDTQYF.

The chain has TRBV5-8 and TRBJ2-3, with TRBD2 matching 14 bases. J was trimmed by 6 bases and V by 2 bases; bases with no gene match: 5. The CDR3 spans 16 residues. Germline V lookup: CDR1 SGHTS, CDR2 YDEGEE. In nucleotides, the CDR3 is TGTGCCAGCAGCTTCGGACTAGCGGGAGGAAGGGATACGCAGTATTTT. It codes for CASSFGLAGGRDTQYF.

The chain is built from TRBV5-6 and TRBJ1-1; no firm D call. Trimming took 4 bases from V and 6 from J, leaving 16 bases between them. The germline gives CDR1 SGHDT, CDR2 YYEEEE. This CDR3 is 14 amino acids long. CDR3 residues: CASSRGGSPPEAFF. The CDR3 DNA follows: TGTGCCAGCAGCCGAGGAGGGAGTCCGCCTGAAGCTTTCTTT.

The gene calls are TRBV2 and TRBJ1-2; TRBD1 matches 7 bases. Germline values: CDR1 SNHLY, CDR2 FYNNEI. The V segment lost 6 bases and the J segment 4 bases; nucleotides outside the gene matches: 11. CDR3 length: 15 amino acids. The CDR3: CASREYQDRSYGYTF. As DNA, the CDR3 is TGTGCCAGCAGGGAATACCAGGACAGGTCCTATGGCTACACCTTC.

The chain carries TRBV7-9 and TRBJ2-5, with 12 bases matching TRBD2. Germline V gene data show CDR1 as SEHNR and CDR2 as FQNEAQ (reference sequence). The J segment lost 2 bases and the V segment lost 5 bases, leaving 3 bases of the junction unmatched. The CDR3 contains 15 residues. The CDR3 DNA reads TGTGCCAGCAGCCGGACTAGCGGGACTCAAGAGACCCAGTACTTC. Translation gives CASSRTSGTQETQYF.

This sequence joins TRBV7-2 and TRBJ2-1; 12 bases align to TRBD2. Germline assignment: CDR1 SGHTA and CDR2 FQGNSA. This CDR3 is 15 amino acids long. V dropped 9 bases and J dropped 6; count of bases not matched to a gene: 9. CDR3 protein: CASSSTSGSFNEQFF. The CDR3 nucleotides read TGTGCCAGTTCTTCGACTAGCGGGAGTTTCAATGAGCAGTTCTTC.